This passage covers 23 T cell receptor beta chains from one sample sequenced in a study of spatial heterogeneity in lung cancer. TCRdb processed the 5' RACE reads anew with MiXCR; each CDR3 protein has one entry. The sample records about 30,000 distinct CDR3 sequences, 6% being singletons. Sample time point: blood at routine non-recurrence follow-up after resection. The authors sequenced whole RNA from tumor, nontumor lung or frozen PBMC without sorting. Material: PBMCs, obtained at follow-up. The source is a male donor with early-stage non-small cell lung cancer.

This clonotype was found a few times. The rearrangement joins TRBV24-1 to TRBJ2-1; D might be TRBD1 or TRBD2, each matching 5 bases. V gave up 2 bases and J gave up 4 bases, with 20 bases separating them. Germline CDR1 and CDR2: KGHDR and SFDVKD. The CDR3 has 18 residues. CDR3 residues: CATSDYPSTGRKYNEQFF. The CDR3 DNA is TGTGCCACCAGTGATTACCCATCGACGGGACGCAAGTACAATGAGCAGTTCTTC.

The V gene is TRBV2, the J gene TRBJ1-1, with 11 bases lining up with TRBD1. CDR1 and CDR2 from the germline V gene are SNHLY and FYNNEI. Unmatched junction bases numbered 5, after V lost 5 bases and J lost 0 bases. This CDR3 has 16 residues. This CDR3 is CASSYPGQGVNTEAFF. In nucleotides, the CDR3 is TGTGCCAGCAGTTATCCGGGACAGGGGGTGAACACTGAAGCTTTCTTT.

This clonotype was detected many times. The chain has TRBV6-2 or TRBV6-3 and TRBJ2-5; D is undetermined. V was clipped by 6 bases and J by 5 bases, with 10 bases between them. The length of the CDR3 is 12 residues. Germline CDR1 and CDR2: MNHEY and SVGEGT. The CDR3: CASSPGPETQYF. The CDR3 DNA sequence: TGTGCCAGCAGCCCAGGACCGGAGACCCAGTACTTC.

This clonotype has a count of ten or more. The chain carries TRBV10-3 and TRBJ2-3; no reliable D call. The CDR3 has 12 amino acids. The germline V and J ends were trimmed by 3 bases and 0 bases, with 1 base remaining between them. CDR1 ENHRY and CDR2 SYGVKD come from the germline V gene. The CDR3 region has the DNA TGTGCCATCAGTGAAAGCACAGATACGCAGTATTTT. This gives the protein CAISESTDTQYF.

This clonotype rates as medium-sized. V gene TRBV12-3 or TRBV12-4 combines with J gene TRBJ1-5; weak D call: TRBD1 (6 bases). This CDR3 has 16 residues. The V gene lost 6 bases and the J gene lost 7 bases, with 22 bases spanning the gap. The CDR3 is CASSPPGQFLGQPQHF. The CDR3 bases are TGTGCCAGCAGCCCCCCGGGACAATTCCTTGGGCAGCCCCAGCATTTT.

Only a few counts were recorded for this clonotype. V is TRBV7-6 and J is TRBJ2-3; D is uncertain. Trimming pared 0 bases from V and 0 bases from J, leaving 7 bases between. The CDR3 has 15 amino acids. Germline assignment: CDR1 SGHVS and CDR2 FNYEAQ. The CDR3 protein is CASSLAGSSTDTQYF. For the CDR3, the DNA is TGTGCCAGCAGCTTAGCCGGGTCTAGCACAGATACGCAGTATTTT.

This clonotype was seen only a few times. This chain uses TRBV5-1 with TRBJ2-5; the D is unclear. Germline assignment: CDR1 SGHRS and CDR2 YFSETQ. The length of the CDR3 is 12 residues. Trimming took off 7 bases at V and 2 bases at J, with 9 bases between the two ends. CDR3 amino acids: CASAVGQETQYF. CDR3 in DNA: TGCGCCAGCGCGGTTGGGCAAGAGACCCAGTACTTC.

There are many counts of this clonotype. This rearrangement joins TRBV7-8 to TRBJ1-5, with a tentative D call TRBD1 (6 bases). V lost 7 bases to trimming and J lost 0 bases, with 10 bases between them. CDR1 is SGHVS and CDR2 is FQNEAQ in the germline V gene. The CDR3 spans 14 residues. For the CDR3, the DNA is TGTGCCAGCAACCGAGGGGGTAGCAATCAGCCCCAGCATTTT. This encodes CASNRGGSNQPQHF.

This clonotype was counted only a few times. The junction and the germline gene differ at one end; a read error may be behind it. The gene calls are TRBV6-1 and TRBJ1-5; TRBD1 agrees at 10 bases. The V gene's germline CDR1 is MNHNS and CDR2 SASEGT. The CDR3 spans 19 residues. DNA for the CDR3: TGTGCCAGCAGTGGGGGGACAGGGGCTACTCTTTATAGCAATCATCCCCAGCATTTT. Protein: CASSGGTGATLYSNHPQHF.

This clonotype has at least ten counts. V usage is TRBV9 and J usage is TRBJ1-4; D is uncertain. The germline V and J ends were trimmed by 0 bases and 0 bases, with 6 bases remaining between them. The V gene's germline CDR1 is SGDLS and CDR2 YYNGEE. This CDR3 has 15 residues. The CDR3 nucleotides are TGTGCCAGCAGCGTAGGTGGTGCAACTAATGAAAAACTGTTTTTT. It specifies CASSVGGATNEKLFF.

This clonotype came up many times. This rearrangement joins TRBV7-2 to TRBJ1-2; 11 bases agree with TRBD1. V shed 4 bases, J shed 8 bases, and the junction held 9 bases outside the gene matches. The CDR3 extends over 15 amino acids. CDR1 and CDR2 from the germline V gene are SGHTA and FQGNSA. The CDR3 sequence: CASSSHRTGGHGYTF. Written as DNA, the CDR3 is TGTGCCAGCAGCTCCCACCGGACAGGGGGCCACGGCTACACCTTC.

This clonotype was counted at least ten times. V is TRBV12-3 or TRBV12-4 and J is TRBJ1-2; D is ambiguous. There are 13 residues in the CDR3. Trimming cost V 3 bases and J 8 bases, with 13 bases left between them. CDR3 loop: CASSFGEAFGYTF. The CDR3 DNA reads as TGTGCCAGCAGTTTTGGGGAGGCCTTCGGCTACACCTTC.

This clonotype turned up a few times. The chain is built from TRBV19 and TRBJ2-1; D may correspond to TRBD1 or TRBD2 (5 bases each). Germline CDR1 is LNHDA and CDR2 is SQIVND (reference sequence). This CDR3 has 14 residues. Deletions cut 8 bases from V and 3 bases from J, with 14 bases between. The CDR3 region has the DNA TGTGCCAGTGGAGACCCGGGGCTCTACAATGAGCAGTTCTTC. Its protein product is CASGDPGLYNEQFF.

There are a few counts of this clonotype. The rearrangement links TRBV10-3 to TRBJ2-6; D is unresolved. The CDR3 runs 14 residues. The V gene lost 7 bases and the J gene lost 0 bases, with 7 bases spanning the gap. Germline V gene sequence: CDR1 ENHRY, CDR2 SYGVKD. The CDR3 region has the DNA TGTGCCATCACTCAGTCCTCTGGGGCCAACGTCCTGACTTTC. This gives the protein CAITQSSGANVLTF.

V gene TRBV11-3 combines with J gene TRBJ2-2; the match to TRBD2 covers 7 bases. V shed 3 bases, J shed 2 bases, and the junction held 9 bases outside the gene matches. Per the germline V gene, CDR1 is SGHNT and CDR2 is YENEEA. The length of the CDR3 is 17 residues. CDR3 sequence reads: CASSFSVQRGNTGELFF. The CDR3 DNA follows: TGTGCCAGCAGCTTTAGTGTCCAGCGGGGTAACACCGGGGAGCTGTTTTTT.

The table lists this clonotype with many counts. The gene calls are TRBV4-2 and TRBJ1-5; no clear D gene. CDR3 length: 16 amino acids. Germline V gene data show CDR1 as LGHNA and CDR2 as YNFKEQ. V was cut by 5 bases and J by 4 bases, with 18 bases left in between. The DNA of the CDR3 is TGTGCCAGCAGCTCTGGGAGGACGGAACTTAATCAGCCCCAGCATTTT. Residues: CASSSGRTELNQPQHF.

In its sample, this clonotype was seen many times. The chain uses TRBV29-1 and TRBJ2-5; TRBD1 is a possible D gene (6 bases). The CDR3 runs to 14 residues. Per germline, CDR1 SQVTM and CDR2 ANQGSEA. The V and J ends lost 0 bases and 4 bases respectively, with 12 bases between them. CDR3 in amino acids: CSVEDWGLRETQYF. The DNA for the CDR3 is TGCAGCGTTGAAGATTGGGGGCTACGAGAGACCCAGTACTTC. Full variable domain (rest looked up from reference TRBV29-1 and TRBJ2-5): SAVISQKPSRDICQRGTSLTIQCQVDSQVTMMFWYRQQPGQSLTLIATANQGSEATYESGFVIDKFPISRPNLTFSTLTVSNMSPEDSSIYLCSVEDWGLRETQYFGPGTRLLVL.

There are many counts of this clonotype. The J gene is TRBJ1-6, the V gene TRBV6-2 or TRBV6-3; 9 nucleotides match TRBD1. The CDR3 is 14 amino acids. J gave up 7 bases and V 5 bases, and 3 bases lay outside the gene matches. Germline loops: CDR1 MNHEY, CDR2 SVGEGT. The CDR3 region is CASSRTGDNSPLHF. The CDR3 DNA reads as TGTGCCAGCAGTCGGACAGGGGACAATTCACCCCTCCACTTT.

This clonotype was recorded at least ten times. The chain recombines TRBV24-1 with TRBJ2-3; perhaps TRBD2 as D (5 bases). The V gene's germline CDR1 is KGHDR and CDR2 SFDVKD. The V and J ends lost 2 bases and 8 bases respectively, with 16 bases between them. The CDR3 has 15 amino acids. The chain's CDR3 is CATSDSRTPGGTQYF. CDR3 in DNA: TGTGCCACCAGTGATTCCCGGACTCCCGGAGGTACGCAGTATTTT.

This sequence joins TRBV5-5 and TRBJ1-5; D ambiguous. V lost 1 base, J lost 1 base, and 12 bases lay in between. Germline CDR1 reads SGHKS; CDR2 reads YYEKEE (reference sequence). The length of the CDR3 is 16 residues. The CDR3 DNA reads TGTGCCAGCAGCTTGTCCTGGGAAAGGAGCAATCAGCCCCAGCATTTT. It codes for CASSLSWERSNQPQHF.

This clonotype was counted many times. The rearrangement links TRBV14 to TRBJ1-6; D is uncertain. The V end lost 4 bases, the J end lost 2 bases, and 6 bases lay between the germline ends. CDR1 and CDR2 (germline): SGHDN, FVKESK. The CDR3 is 14 residues long. Here the CDR3 DNA reads TGTGCCAGCAGCCCACAGACCTATAATTCACCCCTCCACTTT. Protein sequence: CASSPQTYNSPLHF.

The chain uses TRBV13 and TRBJ2-4; tentatively, D is TRBD1 (5 bases). The CDR3 totals 12 residues. V was shortened by 5 bases and J by 8 bases, with 10 bases between the two germline ends. The germline gives CDR1 PRHDT, CDR2 FYEKMQ (reference sequence). The CDR3: CASSQGTDIQYF. The CDR3 DNA reads TGTGCCAGCAGCCAGGGAACCGACATTCAGTACTTC.

This clonotype was detected once. The chain recombines TRBV4-2 with TRBJ1-3; D ambiguous. V lost 0 bases to trimming and J lost 0 bases, with 9 bases between them. The CDR3 has 16 residues. Germline CDR1 is LGHNA and CDR2 is YNFKEQ. CDR3 in DNA: TGTGCCAGCAGCCAAGATGCAGTAGCCTCTGGAAACACCATATATTTT. It encodes CASSQDAVASGNTIYF.